A single TCR beta chain is shown here with its context. The sample originates from a study of cytomegalovirus exposure and HLA in healthy donors. Study summary: Roughly 179 million T cells yielded more than 95 million unique TCR beta sequences, as an earlier analysis found.

The PCR was carried out with 60 Vbeta primers and 13 Jbeta primers. Authors' data handling: Unique TCR beta chains totaled roughly 81 million in a later count, with around 11 million of them shared. Clones were sequenced by immunoSEQ multiplex PCR, and TCRdb holds only the in-frame ones, with some missing. The D gene and trimming were derived from the DNA, and the V and J assignments and clone size from that table. The sample yields 150,000 to 200,000 clones, about four fifths seen once. Material for sequencing was PBMCs. This TCR was sampled from a woman aged 25 to 45 in good health and CMV-seropositive.

CDR3 nucleotides: TGCGCCAGCAGCTTGATACGACAGGCTATCGATGGCTACACCTTC. Its translation: CASSLIRQAIDGYTF. The V and J genes are TRBV5-1 and TRBJ1-2; weak D call: TRBD1 (6 bases). V dropped 1 base and J dropped 6 bases, with 16 bases sitting between them. The CDR3 contains 15 residues. Germline-derived CDR1 and CDR2 are SGHRS and YFSETQ.